These 29 T cell receptor beta chains share one sample of origin, sequenced in a study of response to subunit inactivated influenza vaccine. TCRdb re-called the RT-PCR reads with MiXCR, one entry per CDR3 protein. The sample yields around 540,000 distinct CDR3 sequences, 10% to 15% seen once. The specimen comprised PBMCs from blood, sampled on the day of vaccination. The receptors come from a man aged 50 or older who received an inactivated influenza vaccine.

The V call is TRBV3-1, the J call TRBJ2-7; possible D gene TRBD1, 5 bases. V was cut by 5 bases and J by 6 bases, with 8 bases left in between. This CDR3 spans 11 amino acids. Germline V lookup: CDR1 LGHDT, CDR2 YNNKEL (reference sequence). This CDR3 is CASSTGSEQYF. DNA for the CDR3: TGTGCCAGCAGCACAGGTTCCGAGCAGTACTTC.

The chain combines TRBV24-1 with TRBJ2-3; TRBD2 matches at 11 bases. The germline V gene encodes CDR1 KGHDR and CDR2 SFDVKD. V lost 4 bases, J lost 5 bases, and 10 bases stayed unmatched. The CDR3 totals 17 residues. In DNA, the CDR3 is TGTGCCACCAGTGAGCTGGTAGCGGGAGGGCCAGGAGATACGCAGTATTTT. Its translation is CATSELVAGGPGDTQYF.

The genes are TRBV20-1 and TRBJ2-1; 7 bases match TRBD2. Germline lookup yields CDR1 DFQATT and CDR2 SNEGSKA (reference sequence). V shed 6 bases, J shed 8 bases, and the junction held 19 bases outside the gene matches. This CDR3 contains 16 residues. The CDR3 spells CSARVYRGVPAHEQFF. CDR3 DNA sequence: TGCAGTGCGAGGGTCTATCGGGGGGTCCCCGCTCATGAGCAGTTCTTC.

This rearrangement joins TRBV7-9 to TRBJ1-1; D gene uncertain. CDR3 length: 12 amino acids. Germline V gene sequence: CDR1 SEHNR, CDR2 FQNEAQ (reference sequence). Trimming took off 4 bases at V and 8 bases at J, with 11 bases between the two ends. The CDR3 is CASSSRGGEAFF. CDR3 sequence (DNA): TGTGCCAGCAGCTCCCGGGGAGGCGAAGCTTTCTTT.

This clonotype was seen at least ten times. The rearrangement links TRBV7-2 to TRBJ2-2; unclear D gene. Germline CDR1 and CDR2: SGHTA and FQGNSA. CDR3 size: 12 residues. The V and J ends lost 5 bases and 6 bases respectively, with 7 bases between them. Here the CDR3 reads CASSIGSGELFF. The CDR3 DNA sequence: TGTGCCAGCAGCATCGGATCCGGGGAGCTGTTTTTT.

CDR3 amino acids: CSVEAGATSGPYNEQFF. Here the CDR3 DNA reads TGCAGCGTTGAAGCCGGGGCGACTAGCGGACCTTACAATGAGCAGTTCTTC. The J gene is TRBJ2-1, the V gene TRBV29-1, with 9 bases matching TRBD2. Germline V gives CDR1 SQVTM, CDR2 ANQGSEA. V was pared by 1 base and J by 4 bases, with 11 bases of the junction left unmatched. The CDR3 extends over 17 amino acids.

V is TRBV2 and J is TRBJ2-1; D call uncertain. The J call may be faulty, since TRBJ2-7 better matches the DNA end. The CDR3 has 16 residues. Germline values: CDR1 SNHLY, CDR2 FYNNEI. The CDR3 sequence: CASSEARQMQGNEQYF. CDR3 DNA sequence: TGTGCCAGCAGTGAAGCGCGTCAGATGCAAGGGAATGAGCAGTACTTC.

Ten or more counts support this clonotype. The CDR3 spells CASSPQGSRHSTQYF. The CDR3 region has the DNA TGTGCCAGCAGCCCCCAGGGCTCACGCCACTCGACCCAGTACTTC. This chain connects TRBV7-3 to TRBJ2-5; D might be TRBD1 (5 bases). Germline assignment: CDR1 SGHTA and CDR2 FQGTGA. The CDR3 is made up of 15 amino acids. Trimming pared 5 bases from V and 7 bases from J, leaving 20 bases between.

In its sample, this clonotype was seen a few times. The rearrangement joins TRBV18 to TRBJ1-5; D is undetermined. Germline-derived CDR1 and CDR2 are KGHSH and LQKENI. The ends were cut back, 3 bases at V and 2 bases at J, with 8 bases in the middle. CDR3 length: 14 amino acids. CDR3 protein: CASSPLQGNQPQHF. In nucleotides, the CDR3 is TGTGCCAGCTCACCGCTACAAGGCAATCAGCCCCAGCATTTT.

The genes are TRBV30 and TRBJ2-7; 9 bases align to TRBD2. Losses at the gene ends were 1 base for V and 6 bases for J; bases not matched to a gene: 10. This CDR3 has 15 amino acids. Per the germline V gene, CDR1 is GTSNPN and CDR2 is SVGIG (reference sequence). This CDR3 is CAWSGLLAGLAEQYF. The CDR3 DNA reads TGTGCCTGGAGTGGCCTACTAGCGGGTCTTGCCGAGCAGTACTTC.

The chain joins TRBV6-5 to TRBJ2-1, with 11 bases matching TRBD2. The CDR3 contains 17 residues. The V and J ends lost 2 bases and 6 bases, in that order; junction bases with no gene match: 9. CDR1 is MNHEY and CDR2 is SVGAGI in the germline V gene. The CDR3 sequence is CASSYTGPGLAVNEQFF. Written as DNA, the CDR3 is TGTGCCAGCAGTTACACGGGACCGGGACTAGCGGTCAATGAGCAGTTCTTC.

This sequence joins TRBV5-1 and TRBJ1-4, with D possibly matching TRBD1 (5 bases). V dropped 4 bases and J dropped 8 bases, with 21 bases sitting between them. CDR1 is SGHRS and CDR2 is YFSETQ in the germline V gene. CDR3 length equals 16 residues. CDR3: CASSPARHKEGEKLFF. The CDR3 coding sequence is TGCGCCAGCAGCCCCGCTCGGCATAAGGAGGGGGAAAAACTGTTTTTT.

This clonotype was seen only a few times. This chain joins TRBV6-1 and TRBJ2-1, with 11 bases that match TRBD2. The CDR3 has 13 residues. The V gene's germline CDR1 is MNHNS and CDR2 SASEGT. The junction had 7 bases not matched to a gene; V was cut back by 6 bases and J by 12 bases. The CDR3 DNA is TGTGCCAGCAGCCGCGGGACTAGCGGACGGCAGTTCTTC. It codes for CASSRGTSGRQFF.

This clonotype was recorded many times. The chain is built from TRBV7-2 and TRBJ2-7; D is perhaps TRBD1 or TRBD2 (6 bases each). Per the germline V gene, CDR1 is SGHTA and CDR2 is FQGNSA. The V end was cut by 1 base, the J end by 2 bases, with 9 bases between. CDR3 length equals 14 residues. The CDR3 protein is CASSLEGGPYEQYF. CDR3 in DNA: TGTGCCAGCAGCTTAGAAGGGGGGCCCTACGAGCAGTACTTC.

The chain has TRBV4-3 and TRBJ1-5; D unclear. Germline V CDR1 and CDR2: LGHNA, YSLEER. The CDR3 spans 15 residues. V was clipped by 0 bases and J by 4 bases, with 10 bases between them. This CDR3 is CASSQDNRGNQPQHF. The CDR3 DNA is TGCGCCAGCAGCCAAGATAACAGAGGAAATCAGCCCCAGCATTTT.

The chain employs TRBV12-3 or TRBV12-4 and TRBJ2-7, with 12 bases matching TRBD1. With 5 bases clipped from V and 4 bases from J, the junction kept 6 bases outside the gene matches. CDR3 size: 15 residues. The CDR3 loop reads CASSPGTGGHYEQYF. For the CDR3, the DNA is TGTGCCAGCAGTCCGGGGACAGGGGGCCATTACGAGCAGTACTTC.

The rearrangement uses TRBV6-1 and TRBJ1-5; D possibly corresponds to TRBD1 (5 bases). CDR3 length: 15 amino acids. From germline, CDR1 is MNHNS and CDR2 SASEGT. V lost 5 bases and J lost 9, with 20 bases in between. CDR3 nucleotides: TGTGCCAGCAGTCCCCGTGGGGGGGGAACGTGGCCCCAGCATTTT. Translated, it gives CASSPRGGGTWPQHF.

The chain carries TRBV11-2 and TRBJ2-7; D may correspond to TRBD1 or TRBD2 (5 bases each). Trimming left V 1 base short and J 6 bases short, with 16 bases between. Germline V gene data show CDR1 as SGHAT and CDR2 as FQNNGV. The CDR3 is made up of 15 amino acids. CDR3 DNA sequence: TGTGCCAGCAGCTTAGGTGGGACCCCAGGCGGCGAGCAGTACTTC. This sequence encodes CASSLGGTPGGEQYF.

This clonotype turned up a few times. The rearrangement joins TRBV11-2 to TRBJ1-2; 10 bases match TRBD1. Germline CDR1 SGHAT, CDR2 FQNNGV. The V gene end was trimmed by 5 bases and the J gene end by 1 base; junction bases not matched to a gene: 16. The CDR3 runs to 19 residues. The CDR3 sequence: CASSGFHRDRGDYNYGYTF. The CDR3 bases are TGTGCCAGCAGCGGTTTCCACCGGGACAGGGGTGATTATAACTATGGCTACACCTTC.

This clonotype was counted a few times. The V call is TRBV7-9, the J call TRBJ2-3, with D hard to call. V was trimmed by 3 bases and J by 3 bases, leaving 10 bases between them. Germline values: CDR1 SEHNR, CDR2 FQNEAQ (reference sequence). This CDR3 spans 14 amino acids. The CDR3 DNA reads as TGTGCCAGCAGCTTCCCCGGAAGTACAGATACGCAGTATTTT. It codes for CASSFPGSTDTQYF.

A few counts support this clonotype. The chain carries TRBV10-3 and TRBJ2-2; D not resolved. Trimming stripped 6 bases from V and 2 bases from J, with 7 bases between. In germline, CDR1 is ENHRY, CDR2 SYGVKD. The CDR3 length is 13 residues. The CDR3 here is CAISPVNTGELFF. The CDR3 region has the DNA TGTGCCATCAGCCCAGTTAACACCGGGGAGCTGTTTTTT.

The chain is built from TRBV12-3 or TRBV12-4 and TRBJ2-5, with 9 nucleotides matching TRBD1. The CDR3 has 13 amino acids. V gave up 5 bases and J gave up 3 bases; unmatched junction bases: 1. The CDR3: CASSRTGEETQYF. DNA for the CDR3: TGTGCCAGCAGTCGGACAGGGGAAGAGACCCAGTACTTC.

There are a few counts of this clonotype. CDR3 in DNA: TGCGCCAGCAGCCTGTTATACCCAGACAGGTTATCCTACGAGCAGTACTTC. This codes for CASSLLYPDRLSYEQYF. The rearrangement joins TRBV4-1 to TRBJ2-7; possibly TRBD1 for D (6 bases). The CDR3 totals 17 residues. Trimming left V 4 bases short and J 1 base short, with 20 bases between. Germline-derived CDR1 and CDR2 are MGHRA and YSYEKL.

V is TRBV3-1 and J is TRBJ2-3; D not certain. There are 18 residues in the CDR3. Trimming took off 4 bases at V and 2 bases at J, with 22 bases between the two ends. Looked up from germline, CDR1 is LGHDT and CDR2 is YNNKEL (reference sequence). Here the CDR3 reads CASSLLVPSTWDTDTQYF. CDR3 sequence (DNA): TGTGCCAGCAGCCTCCTAGTCCCCTCGACGTGGGACACAGATACGCAGTATTTT.

This sequence joins TRBV6-5 and TRBJ2-7; 9 bases map to TRBD1. Trimming took 0 bases from V and 2 from J; bases not matched to a gene: 8. Germline-derived CDR1 and CDR2 are MNHEY and SVGAGI. The CDR3 consists of 17 residues. In nucleotides, the CDR3 is TGTGCCAGCAGTTACTCGGGACAGGGTAGAGGGACCTACGAGCAGTACTTC. Translating gives CASSYSGQGRGTYEQYF.

The sample holds many counts of this clonotype. The chain uses TRBV7-9 and TRBJ2-1; D perhaps matches TRBD1 (6 bases). CDR3 length: 15 amino acids. From germline, CDR1 is SEHNR and CDR2 FQNEAQ (reference sequence). Trimming took off 5 bases at V and 2 bases at J, with 13 bases between the two ends. CDR3 bases: TGTGCCAGCAGCACCCGAGACAGGCCCTACAATGAGCAGTTCTTC. This gives the protein CASSTRDRPYNEQFF.

This chain uses TRBV2 with TRBJ2-7; tentatively, D is TRBD1 (5 bases). This CDR3 spans 13 amino acids. Looked up from germline, CDR1 is SNHLY and CDR2 is FYNNEI. The V and J ends lost 0 bases and 6 bases respectively, with 9 bases between them. The CDR3 protein is CASSEAGALEQYF. CDR3 in DNA: TGTGCCAGCAGTGAAGCAGGGGCCCTCGAGCAGTACTTC.

The chain recombines TRBV7-2 with TRBJ2-7; D is ambiguous. In germline, CDR1 is SGHTA, CDR2 FQGNSA. Deletions cut 5 bases from V and 0 bases from J, with 11 bases between. The CDR3 is 14 amino acids. The CDR3 region has the DNA TGTGCCAGCAGCCCGGGTTGGGGCTCCTACGAGCAGTACTTC. It specifies CASSPGWGSYEQYF.

CDR3 bases: TGTGCCAGCTCACCACGAGGGTCCTATGGCTACACCTTC. Its protein is CASSPRGSYGYTF. The chain joins TRBV18 to TRBJ1-2; D is unclear. This CDR3 contains 13 residues. Trimming took 1 base from V and 4 from J, leaving 7 bases between them. In germline, CDR1 is KGHSH, CDR2 LQKENI.